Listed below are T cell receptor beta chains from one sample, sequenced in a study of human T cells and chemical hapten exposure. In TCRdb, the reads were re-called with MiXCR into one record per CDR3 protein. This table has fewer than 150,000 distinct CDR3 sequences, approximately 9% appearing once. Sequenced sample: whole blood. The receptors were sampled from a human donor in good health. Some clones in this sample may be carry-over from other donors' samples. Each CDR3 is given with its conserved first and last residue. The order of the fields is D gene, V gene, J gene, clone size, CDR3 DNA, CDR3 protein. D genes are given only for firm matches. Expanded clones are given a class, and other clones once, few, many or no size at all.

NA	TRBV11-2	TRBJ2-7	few	TGTGCCAGCAGCCCCCCCGACAGCTACGAGCAGTACTTC	CASSPPDSYEQYF
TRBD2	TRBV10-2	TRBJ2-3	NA	TGCGCCAGCAGAGGGACTAGCGGGAGGACAGATACGCAGTATTTT	CASRGTSGRTDTQYF
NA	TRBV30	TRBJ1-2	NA	TGTGCCTGGAGTCGGGGAACAGGGCATGGCTACACCTTC	CAWSRGTGHGYTF
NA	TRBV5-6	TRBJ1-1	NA	TGTGCCAGCAGCCCTCCGGGGGGGCACCTAGAGGTTGAAGCTTTCTTT	CASSPPGGHLEVEAFF
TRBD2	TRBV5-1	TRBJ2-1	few	TGCGCCAGCAGCTCAGCGGGGGGCTACAATGAGCAGTTCTTC	CASSSAGGYNEQFF
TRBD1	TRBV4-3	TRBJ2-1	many	TGCGCCAGCAGCCAAGGACGGGACAGGGGGGACAATGAGCAGTTCTTC	CASSQGRDRGDNEQFF
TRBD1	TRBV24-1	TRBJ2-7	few	TGTGCCACCAGTGATTTTCCACTCGACAGGGGGTACGAGCAGTACTTC	CATSDFPLDRGYEQYF
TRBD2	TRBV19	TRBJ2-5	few	TGTGCCAGTAGTTCGAGACTAGCGGGGGGGCCGCTGGAGACCCAGTACTTC	CASSSRLAGGPLETQYF
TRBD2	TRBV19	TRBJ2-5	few	TGTGCCAGTATGCCGGGGGTTCTAGCGGGAGGAGGTGAGACCCAGTACTTC	CASMPGVLAGGGETQYF
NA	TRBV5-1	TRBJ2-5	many	TGCGCCAGCAGCTTGGCTCGGGGCCAAGAGACCCAGTACTTC	CASSLARGQETQYF
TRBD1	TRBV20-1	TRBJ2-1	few	TGCAGTGCTACCCTGACAGGGATGTCCTACAATGAGCAGTTCTTC	CSATLTGMSYNEQFF
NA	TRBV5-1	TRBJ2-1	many	TGCGCCGGGAGAGATTCGAACAATGAGCAGTTCTTC	CAGRDSNNEQFF
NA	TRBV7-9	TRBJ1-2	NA	TGTGCCAGCAGCTCCCAGGCCAACCCCTATGGCTACACCTTC	CASSSQANPYGYTF
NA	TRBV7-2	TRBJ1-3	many	TGTGCCAGCAGCTTAGTGACCGCAGGAAACACCATATATTTT	CASSLVTAGNTIYF
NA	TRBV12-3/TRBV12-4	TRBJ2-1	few	TGTGCCAGCAAAGGGGGGGCCTACAATGAGCAGTTCTTC	CASKGGAYNEQFF
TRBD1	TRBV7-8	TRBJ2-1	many	TGTGCCAGCAGCCCCAACAGGGGCCACTCCTACAATGAGCAGTTCTTC	CASSPNRGHSYNEQFF
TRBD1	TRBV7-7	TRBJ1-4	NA	TGTGCCAGCAGCCTAGGGACAGGTCGCGGTGAAAAACTGTTTTTT	CASSLGTGRGEKLFF
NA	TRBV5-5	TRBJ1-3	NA	TGTGCCAGCAGCTCGGGGGGTGCTGGAAACACCATATATTTT	CASSSGGAGNTIYF
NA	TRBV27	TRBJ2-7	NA	TGTGCCAGCAGTTTATCTTACAGAGAGTCCTACGAGCAGTACTTC	CASSLSYRESYEQYF
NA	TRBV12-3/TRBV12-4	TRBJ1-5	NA	TGTGCCAGCAGTGACCGCAATCAGCCCCAGCATTTT	CASSDRNQPQHF
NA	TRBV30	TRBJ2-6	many	TGTGCCTGGAGTGCCCACTCCCCTTCTGGGGCCAACGTCCTGACTTTC	CAWSAHSPSGANVLTF
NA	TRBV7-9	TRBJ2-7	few	TGTGCCAGCAGCCTAGTAATTTCGGCCTACGAGCAGTACTTC	CASSLVISAYEQYF
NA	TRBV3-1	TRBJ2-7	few	TGTGCCAGCAGCCAAGGTTCGTGGTTCGGGGGGCTCAGATACGAGCAGTACTTC	CASSQGSWFGGLRYEQYF
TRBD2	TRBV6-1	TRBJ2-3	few	TGTGCCAGCACTCCACTAGCGGCCCGCGGAGATACGCAGTATTTT	CASTPLAARGDTQYF
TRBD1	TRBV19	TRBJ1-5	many	TGTGCCAGTAACATAGGGACAGGGATGGTTCAGCCCCAGCATTTT	CASNIGTGMVQPQHF
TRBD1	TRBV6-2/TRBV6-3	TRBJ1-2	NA	TGTGCCAGCAGTTCGGACAGGGCCGCTAACTATGGCTACACCTTC	CASSSDRAANYGYTF
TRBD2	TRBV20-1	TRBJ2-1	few	TGCAGTGCCGGACTAGCGGACTACAATGAGCAGTTCTTC	CSAGLADYNEQFF
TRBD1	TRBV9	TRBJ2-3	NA	TGTGCCAGCAGGGAATCGACAGGGTCGGGCCCAGATACGCAGTATTTT	CASRESTGSGPDTQYF
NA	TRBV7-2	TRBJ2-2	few	TGTGCCAGCAGCTCCTACCCAGGAACCGGGGAGCTGTTTTTT	CASSSYPGTGELFF
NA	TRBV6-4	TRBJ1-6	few	TGTGCCAGCAGGGGGGTATCGGATAATTCACCCCTCCACTTT	CASRGVSDNSPLHF
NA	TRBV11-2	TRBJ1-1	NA	TGTGCCAGCAGCTCGACGCCAGAACGCAAAGCTTTCTTT	CASSSTPERKAFF
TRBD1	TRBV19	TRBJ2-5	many	TGTGCCAGTAGGCCCCGGGACAGGTGGAGGGAGACCCAGTACTTC	CASRPRDRWRETQYF
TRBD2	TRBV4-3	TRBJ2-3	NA	TGCGCCAGCAGCCAAGAAGGGGGCGGACTAGCGGGGGAAGGGGGCACAGATACGCAGTATTTT	CASSQEGGGLAGEGGTDTQYF
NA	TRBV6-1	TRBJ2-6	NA	TGTGCCAGCAGTGCCCAATCAGGGGCTGGGGCCAACGTCCTGACTTTC	CASSAQSGAGANVLTF
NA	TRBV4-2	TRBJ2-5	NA	TGTGCCAGCAGCCAAGGTCCGGACGTTGGGGAGACCCAGTACTTC	CASSQGPDVGETQYF
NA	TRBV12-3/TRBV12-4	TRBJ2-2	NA	TGTGCCAGCAGTCCCCCGCGGCTAGTGTACACCGGGGAGCTGTTTTTT	CASSPPRLVYTGELFF
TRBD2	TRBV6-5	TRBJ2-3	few	TGTGCCAGCAGTTACTCGACTAGCGGGATATCGACAGATACGCAGTATTTT	CASSYSTSGISTDTQYF
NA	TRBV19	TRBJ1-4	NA	TGTGCCAGTACCCCGACTATACAGGGCATTGGCGAAAAACTGTTTTTT	CASTPTIQGIGEKLFF
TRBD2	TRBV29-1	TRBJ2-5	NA	TGCAGCGTTGTCTGGACTAGCGGGATGGGGACGCAAGAGACCCAGTACTTC	CSVVWTSGMGTQETQYF
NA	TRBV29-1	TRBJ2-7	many	TGCAGCGTCGCGGACGGAGAGCAGTACTTC	CSVADGEQYF
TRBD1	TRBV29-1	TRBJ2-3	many	TGCAGCGTTGGGAGACAGGGTCCCACAGATACGCAGTATTTT	CSVGRQGPTDTQYF
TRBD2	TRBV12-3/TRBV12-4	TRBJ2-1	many	TGTGCCGCTACGACGGGGGGGTTCAATGAGCAGTTCTTC	CAATTGGFNEQFF
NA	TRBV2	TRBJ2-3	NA	TGTGCCAGCAGTGCATTAATAAGCACAGATACGCAGTATTTT	CASSALISTDTQYF
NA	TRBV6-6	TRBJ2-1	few	TGTGCCAGCAGTACTGGGACGGGGCAACAGCGGTTCTTC	CASSTGTGQQRFF
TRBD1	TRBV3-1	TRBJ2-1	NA	TGTGCCAGCAGCCAAGAAGAGGGGGCATCCTACAATGAGCAGTTCTTC	CASSQEEGASYNEQFF
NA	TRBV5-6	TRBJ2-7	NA	TGTGCCAGCAGCTTGACGGCTAGCTACGAGCAGTACTTC	CASSLTASYEQYF
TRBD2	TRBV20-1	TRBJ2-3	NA	TGCAGTGCTAGTGCGCTAGCGGGAGCAGATACGCAGTATTTT	CSASALAGADTQYF
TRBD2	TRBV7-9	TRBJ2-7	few	TGTGCCAGCCGTCCTACTAGCGGGAGTTACGAGCAGTACTTC	CASRPTSGSYEQYF
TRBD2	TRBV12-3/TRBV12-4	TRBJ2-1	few	TGTGCCAGCAGGACCGGGACTAGCGGGAGCAATGAGCAGTTCTTC	CASRTGTSGSNEQFF
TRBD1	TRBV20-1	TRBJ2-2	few	TGCAGTGCCAATCCACAGGGGTTGATCGGGGAGCTGTTTTTT	CSANPQGLIGELFF
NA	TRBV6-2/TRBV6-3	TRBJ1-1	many	TGTGCCAGCAGTTACAATGAGCCCACTGAAGCTTTCTTT	CASSYNEPTEAFF
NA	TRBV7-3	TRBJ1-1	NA	TGTGCCAGCAGCTTAAGGCCAGTGAACACTGAAGCTTTCTTT	CASSLRPVNTEAFF
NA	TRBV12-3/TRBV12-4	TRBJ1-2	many	TGTGCCAGCAGTTTTCGACAGGATAGTTATGGCTACACCTTC	CASSFRQDSYGYTF
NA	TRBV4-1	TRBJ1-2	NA	TGCGCCAGCAGCCAAGATAGGGCAGGAGGAAACTATGGCTACACCTTC	CASSQDRAGGNYGYTF
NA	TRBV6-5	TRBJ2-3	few	TGTGCCAGCAGTTCGGTCCGCGGGGGCACAGATACGCAGTATTTT	CASSSVRGGTDTQYF
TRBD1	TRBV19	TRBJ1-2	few	TGTGCCAGTACCTCCCTGACAGGGCCCTATGGCTACACCTTC	CASTSLTGPYGYTF
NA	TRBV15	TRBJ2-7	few	TGTGCCACCAGCAGAGATACCCCGGACATAGCCTACGAGCAGTACTTC	CATSRDTPDIAYEQYF
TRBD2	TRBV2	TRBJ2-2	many	TGTGCCAGCAGTCCCAGGGCTAGCGGGGGCAACACCGGGGAGCTGTTTTTT	CASSPRASGGNTGELFF
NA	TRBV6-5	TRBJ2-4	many	TGTGCCAGCAGTTATAAGGTCGGGGAAAACATTCAGTACTTC	CASSYKVGENIQYF
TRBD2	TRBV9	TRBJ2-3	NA	TGTGCCAGCAGCGTAGGGGGACTAGCGGGAGTTTTAGATACGCAGTATTTT	CASSVGGLAGVLDTQYF